This is a list of T cell receptor beta chains from one sample in a study of Graves' ophthalmopathy and Graves' hyperthyroidism. TCRdb analysed the multiplex PCR reads with MiXCR anew, one entry per CDR3 protein. The data show approximately 640,000 distinct CDR3 sequences, 35% to 50% seen once. Sequences were obtained from peripheral blood. The receptors originated from an adult man with Graves' ophthalmopathy. CDR3s include the opening cysteine and the closing phenylalanine or tryptophan. Each record gives: V gene, J gene, D gene, clone size, CDR3 DNA, CDR3 protein. A D gene is named only where the DNA matches it firmly. The size entry is marked missing in some rows and otherwise reads once, few, many or a size class.

TRBV2,TRBJ1-6,NA,NA,TGTGCCAGCAGTGAAGCGCTAGGCGGGTCACCCCTCCACTTT,CASSEALGGSPLHF
TRBV10-3,TRBJ2-2,TRBD1,once,TGTGCCATCAGCTCGGGACAGGGGGAACCGAACACCGGGGAGCTGTTTTTT,CAISSGQGEPNTGELFF
TRBV5-6,TRBJ1-1,NA,NA,TGTGCCAGCAGCTTGGGGGGGGATTTCAGTTCTGAAGCTTTCTTT,CASSLGGDFSSEAFF
TRBV12-3/TRBV12-4,TRBJ1-2,NA,many,TGTGCCAGCAGTCCACAAAACCTCGGGGGCTACACCTTC,CASSPQNLGGYTF
TRBV20-1,TRBJ1-4,NA,NA,TGCAGTGCTAGAGATTCGGGGGCGAGTGGGGATAATGAAAAACTGTTTTTT,CSARDSGASGDNEKLFF
TRBV7-9,TRBJ1-1,TRBD1,few,TGTGCCAGCAGCCAATTAGGGGGGTTCACAGGGGGCTGGGAGACTGAAGCTTTCTTT,CASSQLGGFTGGWETEAFF
TRBV6-5,TRBJ2-7,TRBD2,many,TGTGCCAGCAGTTACTCGGCTAGCGGGGGCTACGAGCAGTACTTC,CASSYSASGGYEQYF
TRBV4-3,TRBJ2-7,TRBD1,NA,TGCGCCAGCAGCTCAAGACGGACAGGGTCCAACGAGCAGTACTTC,CASSSRRTGSNEQYF
TRBV9,TRBJ1-4,TRBD1,many,TGTGCCAGCAGCAGGCGGACAGGACCAACTAATGAAAAACTGTTTTTT,CASSRRTGPTNEKLFF
TRBV24-1,TRBJ1-3,NA,NA,TGTGCCACCAGTGATACTCGGACCTCGGGAAACACCATATATTTT,CATSDTRTSGNTIYF
TRBV28,TRBJ1-5,NA,few,TGTGCCAGCAGTCCATTACTGGGTTATCAGCCCCAGCATTTT,CASSPLLGYQPQHF
TRBV5-1,TRBJ1-1,TRBD1,many,TGCGCCAGTACACGAGACAGGGCGAACACTGAAGCTTTCTTT,CASTRDRANTEAFF
TRBV19,TRBJ2-7,NA,NA,TGTGCCAGTAGTATAAAGGTGCGAACCTACGAGCAGTACTTC,CASSIKVRTYEQYF
TRBV7-9,TRBJ1-2,TRBD1,many,TGTGCCAGCAGCGACGGACAGGGGGTGATGGGAGGCGGCTACACCTTC,CASSDGQGVMGGGYTF
TRBV29-1,TRBJ2-6,TRBD1,NA,TGCAGCGCCGTCACAGGGGATACTGGGGCCAACGTCCTGACTTTC,CSAVTGDTGANVLTF
TRBV7-9,TRBJ2-3,NA,NA,TGTGCCAGCGGGCCAGAAAGGCAGTATTTT,CASGPERQYF
TRBV9,TRBJ1-2,NA,many,TGTGCCAGCAGCCCAGACAGGTCGGATGGCTACACCTTC,CASSPDRSDGYTF